This TCR beta chain was sequenced for a study of Tregs in tolerant kidney transplant recipients. Whole-study results and caveats: Biological reproducibility was not directly addressed in this study. Findings come from small patient numbers and require larger validation.

Regarding this clone: Its antigen is still unknown.

The CDR3 is 16 amino acids. V was clipped by 0 bases and J by 6 bases; unmatched bases: 7. The germline V gene has CDR1 MNHNY and CDR2 SVGAGI (reference sequence). Profiling relied on immunoSEQ multiplex PCR, and the TCRdb table lists in-frame clones only, not all of them. The sample includes some 90,000 clones, around nine tenths seen only once; the top ten take over 3.5%. The rearrangement links TRBV6-6 to TRBJ2-2, with TRBD1 matching over 7 bases. Sequenced: CD8+ T cells from blood. This clonotype was obtained from a human donor in good health. The CDR3, as DNA: TGTGCCAGCAGTTACTCGATTTGGGGGACAGCCGGGGAGCTGTTTTTT. This gives the protein CASSYSIWGTAGELFF.